Listed here are 22 T cell receptor beta chains from one sample, sequenced in a study of cytomegalovirus exposure and HLA in healthy donors. The PCR employed 60 Vbeta primers together with 13 Jbeta primers. Sequenced by immunoSEQ multiplex PCR; TCRdb stores in-frame clones only, minus some. This sample's table reports tens of thousands of clones. The specimen was PBMCs. Receptors originate from a female donor in good health and CMV-seronegative.

The chain uses TRBV6-1 and TRBJ1-1; D is uncertain. The CDR3 is made up of 8 amino acids. The V and J ends lost 11 bases and 5 bases respectively, with 3 bases between them. Germline CDR1 reads MNHNS; CDR2 reads SASEGT. The CDR3 reads CASTEAFF. The CDR3 DNA reads TGTGCCTCTACTGAAGCTTTCTTT.

This chain uses TRBV7-9 with TRBJ1-1; D is perhaps TRBD1 (5 bases). The CDR3 length is 14 residues. Germline CDR1 reads SEHNR; CDR2 reads FQNEAQ (reference sequence). Trimming cost V 5 bases and J 3 bases, with 13 bases left between them. In nucleotides, the CDR3 is TGTGCCAGCAGCCCAGGACACGGGTACACTGAAGCTTTCTTT. It yields the protein CASSPGHGYTEAFF. Filled out from reference TRBV7-9 and TRBJ1-1, the complete variable domain reads DTGVSQNPRHKITKRGQNVTFRCDPISEHNRLYWYRQTLGQGPEFLTYFQNEAQLEKSRLLSDRFSAERPKGSFSTLEIQRTEQGDSAMYLCASSPGHGYTEAFFGQGTRLTVV.

The chain is built from TRBV18 and TRBJ2-1; TRBD1 agrees at 7 bases. Germline assignment: CDR1 KGHSH and CDR2 LQKENI. V lost 0 bases, J lost 9 bases, and 8 bases stayed unmatched. This CDR3 has 15 amino acids. DNA for the CDR3: TGTGCCAGCTCACCACCGAGACAGGGTGTCGGTGAGCAGTTCTTC. Translating gives CASSPPRQGVGEQFF.

The chain has TRBV4-2 and TRBJ1-1; TRBD1 is a possible D gene (6 bases). The CDR3 runs 14 residues. CDR1 LGHNA and CDR2 YNFKEQ come from the germline V gene. The V and J ends lost 0 bases and 7 bases respectively, with 12 bases between them. In DNA, the CDR3 is TGTGCCAGCAGCCAAGATCTAGGACAGCTTGAAGCTTTCTTT. Its protein product is CASSQDLGQLEAFF.

The J gene is TRBJ1-5, the V gene TRBV27, with a weak D call TRBD1 (5 bases). Germline V lookup: CDR1 MNHEY, CDR2 SMNVEV (reference sequence). This CDR3 has 15 amino acids. V lost 9 bases, J lost 4 bases, and 19 bases lay in between. CDR3 sequence reads: CASKLGPSLNQPQHF. CDR3 in DNA: TGTGCCAGTAAGCTGGGGCCGTCCCTAAATCAGCCCCAGCATTTT.

The chain carries TRBV6-1 and TRBJ1-2, with TRBD1 identical over 9 bases. Germline CDR1 and CDR2: MNHNS and SASEGT. Trimming at V came to 2 bases and at J to 6 bases, leaving 7 bases not matched to a gene. The CDR3 runs 15 residues. The CDR3 loop is CASSEPGQGGNGYTF. In DNA form, the CDR3 reads TGTGCCAGCAGTGAACCGGGACAGGGAGGTAATGGCTACACCTTC.

The V call is TRBV5-1, the J call TRBJ2-7; TRBD1 matches at 10 bases. With V trimmed by 0 bases and J by 4 bases, 1 base remained unmatched. In germline, CDR1 is SGHRS, CDR2 YFSETQ. The CDR3 consists of 14 residues. The CDR3 nucleotides read TGCGCCAGCAGCTTGGGGACAGGGGGTTACGAGCAGTACTTC. Its translation is CASSLGTGGYEQYF.

V is TRBV7-9 and J is TRBJ2-1, with D unclear. CDR1 and CDR2 (germline): SEHNR, FQNEAQ (reference sequence). The CDR3 runs to 15 residues. V dropped 5 bases and J dropped 8 bases, with 19 bases sitting between them. The CDR3 DNA reads as TGTGCCAGCAGCCCCCGTCGATTGCAACGGGATGAGCAGTTCTTC. This sequence encodes CASSPRRLQRDEQFF.

The chain employs TRBV28 and TRBJ1-4; perhaps TRBD1 as D (5 bases). The CDR3 consists of 14 residues. Germline V gene data show CDR1 as MDHEN and CDR2 as SYDVKM. The ends were cut back, 3 bases at V and 8 bases at J, with 13 bases in the middle. CDR3 coding DNA: TGTGCCAGCAGTTTGAGGAGGGGTCGGGAAAAACTGTTTTTT. This sequence encodes CASSLRRGREKLFF. The full variable domain, completed using reference TRBV28 and TRBJ1-4, is DVKVTQSSRYLVKRTGEKVFLECVQDMDHENMFWYRQDPGLGLRLIYFSYDVKMKEKGDIPEGYSVSREKKERFSLILESASTNQTSMYLCASSLRRGREKLFFGSGTQLSVL.

This chain connects TRBV9 to TRBJ2-5; 9 bases line up with TRBD2. With 4 bases clipped from V and 4 bases from J, the junction kept 17 bases outside the gene matches. This CDR3 has 18 amino acids. Germline V gene lookup returns CDR1 SGDLS and CDR2 YYNGEE. The DNA for the CDR3 is TGTGCCAGCAGCCCTAGGGGCGGGGGGGCCAGGGCCCGAGAGACCCAGTACTTC. Translated, it gives CASSPRGGGARARETQYF.

Note on this clone: Other nucleotide sequences in the sample specify the same CDR3. V and J are TRBV9 and TRBJ1-6; D is unresolved. The germline V gene has CDR1 SGDLS and CDR2 YYNGEE. The V and J ends lost 3 bases and 14 bases respectively, with 6 bases between them. The CDR3 is 10 amino acids. The CDR3 DNA reads TGTGCCAGCAGCGGCGCGTCCCTCCACTTT. Its translation: CASSGASLHF.

This chain joins TRBV5-1 and TRBJ2-5, with D possibly TRBD2 on 8 matching bases. The CDR3 length is 17 residues. Germline V gene data show CDR1 as SGHRS and CDR2 as YFSETQ. V lost 0 bases and J lost 5, with 20 bases in between. The CDR3 spells CASSLAPSGQGGETQYF. CDR3 bases: TGCGCCAGCAGCTTGGCCCCTAGCGGGCAGGGGGGGGAGACCCAGTACTTC.

The CDR3 coding sequence is TGTGCCAGCAGCCGAACCCTCCTCAAAGCGAGCACCATATATTTT. Encoded protein: CASSRTLLKASTIYF. The rearrangement links TRBV6-5 to TRBJ1-3; D call uncertain. The CDR3 totals 15 residues. Germline V lookup: CDR1 MNHEY, CDR2 SVGAGI. V gave up 6 bases and J gave up 9 bases, with 21 bases separating them.

The gene calls are TRBV19 and TRBJ2-1, with D possibly matching TRBD2 (5 bases). Trimming removed 7 bases from V and 3 bases from J, with 10 bases in between. CDR3 length equals 13 residues. Germline V gene data show CDR1 as LNHDA and CDR2 as SQIVND (reference sequence). The CDR3 DNA is TGTGCCAGTACGGCGACTATCTACAATGAGCAGTTCTTC. Protein product: CASTATIYNEQFF.

The chain combines TRBV5-1 with TRBJ2-3; D not certain. Trimming removed 4 bases at V and 0 bases at J, with 3 bases between. Germline V gene lookup returns CDR1 SGHRS and CDR2 YFSETQ. The CDR3 runs to 12 residues. CDR3 residues: CASSLSTDTQYF. The CDR3 DNA follows: TGCGCCAGCAGCCTGAGCACAGATACGCAGTATTTT.

The chain employs TRBV30 and TRBJ1-3, with 10 bases identical to TRBD1. Germline V lookup: CDR1 GTSNPN, CDR2 SVGIG (reference sequence). V lost 5 bases and J lost 8; bases outside the gene matches: 12. The CDR3 length is 15 residues. The CDR3 sequence is CAWFSTGGYGDTIYF. As DNA, the CDR3 is TGTGCCTGGTTCTCGACAGGGGGCTATGGGGACACCATATATTTT.

The chain carries TRBV6-5 and TRBJ2-7; unclear D gene. This CDR3 has 13 amino acids. CDR1 and CDR2 (germline): MNHEY, SVGAGI. V was clipped by 5 bases and J by 2 bases, with 10 bases between them. CDR3: CASSHNPTYEQYF. The CDR3 DNA reads as TGTGCCAGCAGTCACAATCCCACCTACGAGCAGTACTTC.

The V and J genes are TRBV18 and TRBJ2-2, with D possibly being TRBD1 (6 bases). CDR3 length equals 14 residues. Germline lookup yields CDR1 KGHSH and CDR2 LQKENI. The germline V and J ends were trimmed by 2 bases and 5 bases, with 9 bases remaining between them. CDR3 sequence reads: CASSPNTGTGELFF. The DNA of the CDR3 is TGTGCCAGCTCACCAAACACAGGGACCGGGGAGCTGTTTTTT.

The rearrangement joins TRBV5-1 to TRBJ1-5; D might be TRBD1 (5 bases). The CDR3 contains 13 residues. The germline V gene has CDR1 SGHRS and CDR2 YFSETQ. The V end was cut by 4 bases, the J end by 8 bases, with 13 bases between. CDR3 in DNA: TGCGCCAGCAGCCGAGCCACAGGTGAGCCCCAGCATTTT. Its protein is CASSRATGEPQHF.

The chain recombines TRBV30 with TRBJ2-7, with a possible D match to TRBD2 (6 bases). This CDR3 contains 11 residues. Germline V CDR1 and CDR2: GTSNPN, SVGIG (reference sequence). V was clipped by 1 base and J by 7 bases, with 8 bases between them. CDR3 nucleotides: TGTGCCTGGAGTGCTGGGGGGGAGCAGTACTTC. Translated: CAWSAGGEQYF.

This chain connects TRBV4-3 to TRBJ1-1; no definite D call. Germline CDR1 is LGHNA and CDR2 is YSLEER. The CDR3 extends over 13 amino acids. Deletions cut 3 bases from V and 3 bases from J, with 8 bases between. In DNA form, the CDR3 reads TGCGCCAGCAGCCAGACGCAGGACACTGAAGCTTTCTTT. Its protein is CASSQTQDTEAFF.

The V and J genes are TRBV18 and TRBJ2-1; D is perhaps TRBD2 (5 bases). CDR1 and CDR2 (germline): KGHSH, LQKENI. Trimming took off 2 bases at V and 4 bases at J, with 6 bases between the two ends. The CDR3 loop spans 13 amino acids. This chain's CDR3 is CASSPTRYNEQFF. The DNA of the CDR3 is TGTGCCAGCTCACCAACTAGATACAATGAGCAGTTCTTC.